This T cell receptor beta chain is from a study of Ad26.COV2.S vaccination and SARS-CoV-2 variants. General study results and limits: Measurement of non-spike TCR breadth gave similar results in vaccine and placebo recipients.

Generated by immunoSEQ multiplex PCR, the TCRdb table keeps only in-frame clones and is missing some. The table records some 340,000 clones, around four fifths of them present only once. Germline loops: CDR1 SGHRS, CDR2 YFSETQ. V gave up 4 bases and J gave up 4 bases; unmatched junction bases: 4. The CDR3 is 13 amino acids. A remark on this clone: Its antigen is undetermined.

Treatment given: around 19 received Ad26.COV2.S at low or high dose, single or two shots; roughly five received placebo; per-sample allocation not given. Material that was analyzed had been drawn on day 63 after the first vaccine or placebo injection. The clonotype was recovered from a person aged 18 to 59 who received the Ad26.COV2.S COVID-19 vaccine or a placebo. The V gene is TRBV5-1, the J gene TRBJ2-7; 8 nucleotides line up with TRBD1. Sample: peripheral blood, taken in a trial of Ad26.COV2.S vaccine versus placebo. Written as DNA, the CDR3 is TGCGCCAGCAGCACGACAGGGGTTTACGAGCAGTACTTC. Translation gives CASSTTGVYEQYF.